This TCR beta chain came from a study of T cell responses to AZD1222 COVID-19 vaccine. Germline V gene sequence: CDR1 SGDLS, CDR2 YYNGEE. V shed 5 bases and J 8 bases; nucleotides not matched to a gene: 13. The CDR3 extends over 15 amino acids. Second-dose intervals near 4 or 12 weeks were combined. Sequencing was performed with immunoSEQ multiplex PCR; in TCRdb, only in-frame clones are kept and a portion is missing. The repertoire holds about 160,000 clones, with 94% as singletons. Sequencing used peripheral blood, obtained 28 days after the second AZD1222 dose. This rearrangement joins TRBV9 to TRBJ2-3, with 8 bases lining up with TRBD2. This clonotype was obtained from an adult who received the AZD1222 COVID-19 vaccine. CDR3 protein: CASSGAGDGAGTQYF. CDR3 sequence (DNA): TGTGCCAGCAGTGGAGCGGGAGACGGGGCTGGTACGCAGTATTTT.